This section outlines one T cell receptor (beta chain) sequence together with its context. Germline V CDR1 and CDR2: MNHEY, SMNVEV (reference sequence). CDR3 length equals 15 residues. The J segment lost 4 bases and the V segment lost 3 bases, leaving 7 bases of the junction unmatched. The data were taken from a study of blood T cell repertoires in COVID-19. About the research overall: Italy, Spain and the United States were the sources of the convalescent and acute COVID-19 samples. PBMCs, B-cell-depleted T cells, or T cells provided the cDNA or gDNA that made up the material.

Authors' methods: Estimates of nucleated cell counts were drawn from the amplification of reference gene primers. Method: immunoSEQ multiplex PCR; TCRdb's copy keeps in-frame clones and lacks some. V, J and clone size derive from that table, while D and trimming were established from the DNA sequence. The table includes about 490,000 clones, approximately 83% detected once. The chain has TRBV27 and TRBJ1-2; 8 nucleotides agree with TRBD1. The sample was peripheral blood. This receptor was obtained from a human donor in a cohort sampled during active COVID-19. The DNA for the CDR3 is TGTGCCAGCAGTTTGGGCCCGACAGGGGTCTATGGCTACACCTTC. Protein sequence: CASSLGPTGVYGYTF.